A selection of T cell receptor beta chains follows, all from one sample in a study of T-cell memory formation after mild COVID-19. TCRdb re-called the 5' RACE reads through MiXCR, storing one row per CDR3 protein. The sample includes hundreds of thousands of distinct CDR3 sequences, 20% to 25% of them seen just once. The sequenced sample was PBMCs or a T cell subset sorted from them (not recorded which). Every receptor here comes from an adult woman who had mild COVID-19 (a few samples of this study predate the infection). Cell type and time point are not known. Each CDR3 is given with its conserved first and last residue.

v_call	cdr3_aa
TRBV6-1	CASSEMGEGAYEQYF
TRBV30	CAWRGDLLAKNIQYF
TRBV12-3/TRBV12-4	CASSSDGAPNEKLFF
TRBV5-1	CASSFGQGYNEQFF
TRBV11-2	CASSPWTGTDTEAFF
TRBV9	CASSVAGGGSYEQYF
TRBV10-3	CAISPGQVTIEAFF
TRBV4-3	CASSQGLGQGAYGYTF
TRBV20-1	CSASRLAGLASTDTQYF
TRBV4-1	CASSLPLAGNEQFF
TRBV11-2	CASSFLPGQGTDTQYF
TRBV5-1	CASSTGQNNSPLHF
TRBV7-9	CASSLGRTANTEAFF
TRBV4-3	CASSLHRANTEAFF